Below, 19 T cell receptor beta chains from the same sample are listed, as sequenced in a study of T cell responses to AZD1222 COVID-19 vaccine. The table came from immunoSEQ multiplex PCR; TCRdb's copy has only in-frame clones and leaves some out. The sample carries approximately 100,000 clones, 70% to 90% recorded once. The sample consisted of peripheral blood, taken 28 days after the second AZD1222 dose. The source of these receptors is an adult who received the AZD1222 COVID-19 vaccine.

V usage is TRBV6-6 and J usage is TRBJ1-1, with 7 bases lining up with TRBD1. CDR3 length: 15 residues. J lost 3 bases, V lost 6 bases, and 10 bases had no gene match. Per germline, CDR1 MNHNY and CDR2 SVGAGI (reference sequence). The CDR3 DNA follows: TGTGCCAGCAGACTCCTAATAGGGGGCGACACTGAAGCTTTCTTT. Translation gives CASRLLIGGDTEAFF.

The chain links TRBV2 to TRBJ1-6; D is unresolved. CDR1 SNHLY and CDR2 FYNNEI come from the germline V gene. The CDR3 extends over 15 amino acids. Trimming pared 7 bases from V and 0 bases from J, leaving 10 bases between. The CDR3 here is CASKPGSSYNSPLHF. CDR3 nucleotides: TGTGCCAGCAAGCCTGGGAGCTCCTATAATTCACCCCTCCACTTT.

The chain combines TRBV6-5 with TRBJ1-1; a weak D match, TRBD1 (6 bases). The CDR3 length is 15 residues. V lost 6 bases and J 2 bases, leaving 16 bases between the germline ends. From germline, CDR1 is MNHEY and CDR2 SVGAGI. The CDR3 loop is CASSYPVQGNTEAFF. CDR3 DNA sequence: TGTGCCAGCAGCTACCCCGTACAGGGAAACACTGAAGCTTTCTTT.

This sequence joins TRBV19 and TRBJ1-5, with unresolved D. Germline values: CDR1 LNHDA, CDR2 SQIVND (reference sequence). There are 13 residues in the CDR3. The V end lost 3 bases, the J end lost 5 bases, and 8 bases lay between the germline ends. In DNA, the CDR3 is TGTGCCAGTAGTATGGTCACCTATCAGCCCCAGCATTTT. This gives the protein CASSMVTYQPQHF.

The genes are TRBV7-9 and TRBJ2-7, with D possibly being TRBD1 or TRBD2 (7 bases each). Germline V gene sequence: CDR1 SEHNR, CDR2 FQNEAQ (reference sequence). V lost 2 bases to trimming and J lost 3 bases, with 20 bases between them. The CDR3 is 17 amino acids. The CDR3 sequence: CASSLRGTAGWVYEQYF. CDR3 nucleotide sequence: TGTGCCAGCAGCTTACGGGGGACAGCGGGATGGGTCTACGAGCAGTACTTC.

CDR3 sequence: CASSVAALLDTQYF. DNA of the CDR3: TGTGCCAGCAGCGTAGCCGCACTATTAGATACGCAGTATTTT. The chain has TRBV9 and TRBJ2-3, with D uncertain. The CDR3 loop spans 14 amino acids. The ends were cut back, 0 bases at V and 5 bases at J, with 10 bases in the middle. Looked up from germline, CDR1 is SGDLS and CDR2 is YYNGEE.

This clone was observed a few times. This chain connects TRBV19 to TRBJ2-2, with 7 positions matching TRBD1. The V and J ends lost 5 bases and 3 bases, in that order; junction bases with no gene match: 6. Germline-derived CDR1 and CDR2 are LNHDA and SQIVND (reference sequence). This CDR3 is built from 15 residues. The CDR3 DNA is TGTGCCAGTAGTCCCTGGACAGGTGACACCGGGGAGCTGTTTTTT. It encodes CASSPWTGDTGELFF.

This clone showed up just once. The chain recombines TRBV7-2 with TRBJ2-7; TRBD2 might be the D (6 bases). The germline V gene encodes CDR1 SGHTA and CDR2 FQGNSA. There are 13 residues in the CDR3. The germline V and J ends were trimmed by 3 bases and 4 bases, with 10 bases remaining between them. CDR3 loop: CASSFRGLYEQYF. For the CDR3, the DNA is TGTGCCAGCAGCTTTCGGGGGTTGTACGAGCAGTACTTC.

The rearrangement joins TRBV5-4 to TRBJ2-1; 7 bases align to TRBD2. V was clipped by 0 bases and J by 5 bases; unmatched bases: 2. This CDR3 has 14 amino acids. Looked up from germline, CDR1 is SGHNT and CDR2 is YYREEE (reference sequence). The CDR3 region is CASSLEAGNNEQFF. The CDR3 DNA reads TGTGCCAGCAGCTTGGAAGCGGGGAACAATGAGCAGTTCTTC.

This chain links TRBV7-9 with TRBJ1-1; 7 nucleotides line up with TRBD1. In germline, CDR1 is SEHNR, CDR2 FQNEAQ (reference sequence). Trimming took 1 base from V and 0 from J; bases not matched to a gene: 5. The CDR3 covers 16 residues. The chain's CDR3 is CASSLDGGGMNTEAFF. The CDR3, as DNA: TGTGCCAGCAGCTTAGACGGAGGGGGCATGAACACTGAAGCTTTCTTT.

This chain connects TRBV6-6 to TRBJ2-3; the D is unclear. The CDR3 spans 14 residues. With 5 bases removed from V and 1 base from J, the gap between germline ends came to 10 bases. The V gene's germline CDR1 is MNHNY and CDR2 SVGAGI (reference sequence). CDR3 bases: TGTGCCAGCAGTGGCGGAATCCGCACAGATACGCAGTATTTT. This codes for CASSGGIRTDTQYF.

This clone was observed a few times. J is TRBJ1-6 and V is TRBV19, with D hard to call. The germline CDR1 and CDR2 sequences are LNHDA and SQIVND (reference sequence). The CDR3 contains 15 residues. V was shortened by 3 bases and J by 6 bases, with 12 bases between the two germline ends. The DNA for the CDR3 is TGTGCCAGTAGTATGGACGAGGGTGGTAATTCACCCCTCCACTTT. Protein sequence: CASSMDEGGNSPLHF.

The rearrangement uses TRBV28 and TRBJ1-5, with a tentative D call TRBD1 (5 bases). V was trimmed by 5 bases and J by 2 bases, leaving 19 bases between them. The CDR3 is made up of 17 amino acids. Germline V gene data show CDR1 as MDHEN and CDR2 as SYDVKM. The CDR3 is CASSTGSGAGGNQPQHF. The DNA for the CDR3 is TGTGCCAGCAGTACCGGTTCCGGGGCCGGTGGCAATCAGCCCCAGCATTTT.

The chain recombines TRBV5-4 with TRBJ1-2; D is perhaps TRBD1 (6 bases). In germline, CDR1 is SGHNT, CDR2 YYREEE (reference sequence). With 6 bases removed from V and 4 bases from J, the gap between germline ends came to 16 bases. The CDR3 contains 14 residues. The CDR3 bases are TGTGCCAGCAACCCGGAACAGGGTAGCTATGGCTACACCTTC. This sequence encodes CASNPEQGSYGYTF.

The J gene is TRBJ2-7, the V gene TRBV24-1; 10 bases agree with TRBD1. Germline CDR1 KGHDR, CDR2 SFDVKD. The V and J ends lost 1 base and 2 bases, in that order; junction bases with no gene match: 4. This CDR3 has 16 residues. DNA of the CDR3: TGTGCCACCAGTGATTTTAGCGGGACAGGGGCCTACGAGCAGTACTTC. Translated: CATSDFSGTGAYEQYF.

The chain uses TRBV5-1 and TRBJ1-1; unclear D gene. Per the germline V gene, CDR1 is SGHRS and CDR2 is YFSETQ. There are 15 residues in the CDR3. The V end was cut by 4 bases, the J end by 2 bases, with 15 bases between. CDR3 loop: CASSPQYLGNTEAFF. The DNA for the CDR3 is TGCGCCAGCAGCCCTCAGTATTTGGGTAACACTGAAGCTTTCTTT.

The chain couples TRBV28 to TRBJ2-7, with D perhaps TRBD1 (5 bases). V lost 4 bases, J lost 3 bases, and 10 bases lay in between. Germline V lookup: CDR1 MDHEN, CDR2 SYDVKM. CDR3 length: 13 amino acids. The CDR3 region is CASSSGQGYEQYF. The CDR3 DNA sequence: TGTGCCAGCAGTTCCGGGCAGGGCTACGAGCAGTACTTC.

In this sample, this clone turned up once. The V gene is TRBV19, the J gene TRBJ1-1, with D hard to call. From germline, CDR1 is LNHDA and CDR2 SQIVND (reference sequence). V gave up 1 base and J gave up 5 bases, with 8 bases separating them. CDR3 length: 13 residues. The CDR3 spells CASSIAGLTEAFF. CDR3 bases: TGTGCCAGTAGTATAGCCGGTTTAACTGAAGCTTTCTTT.

The rearrangement links TRBV5-6 to TRBJ1-5; TRBD1 is a possible D gene (6 bases). Germline V gene data show CDR1 as SGHDT and CDR2 as YYEEEE. The CDR3 has 13 amino acids. V was shortened by 0 bases and J by 5 bases, with 6 bases between the two germline ends. The CDR3 loop is CASSLAGDQPQHF. The DNA for the CDR3 is TGTGCCAGCAGCTTGGCAGGGGATCAGCCCCAGCATTTT.